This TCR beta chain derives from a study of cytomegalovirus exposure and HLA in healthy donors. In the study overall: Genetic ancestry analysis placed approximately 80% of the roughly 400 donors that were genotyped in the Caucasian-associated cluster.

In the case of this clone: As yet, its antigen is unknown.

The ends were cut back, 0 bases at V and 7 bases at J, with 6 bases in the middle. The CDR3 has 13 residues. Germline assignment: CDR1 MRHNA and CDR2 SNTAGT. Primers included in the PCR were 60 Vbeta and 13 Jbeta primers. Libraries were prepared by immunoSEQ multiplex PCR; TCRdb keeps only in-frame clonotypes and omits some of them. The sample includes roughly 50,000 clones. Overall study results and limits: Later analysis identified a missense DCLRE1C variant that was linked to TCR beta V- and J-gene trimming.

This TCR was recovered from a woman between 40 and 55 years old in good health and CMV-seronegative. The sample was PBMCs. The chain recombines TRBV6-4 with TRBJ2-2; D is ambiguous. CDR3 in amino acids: CASSDSEDGELFF. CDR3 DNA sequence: TGTGCCAGCAGTGACTCTGAGGACGGGGAGCTGTTTTTT.